This T cell receptor (beta chain) comes out of a study of blood T cell repertoires in COVID-19. Looking at the study overall: Both acute and convalescent COVID-19 samples were obtained from the United States, Italy and Spain. Sources were T cells, B-cell-depleted T cells, or PBMCs; the material itself was cDNA or gDNA.

This clone showed up just a few times. Authors' data handling: Estimated nucleated cell counts came from reference gene primer amplification. Sequencing used immunoSEQ multiplex PCR; TCRdb keeps in-frame clones, though not all of them. V, J and clone size derive from that table, while D and trimming were established from the DNA sequence. The sample lists about 160,000 clones, approximately 84% occurring once. In Seattle, patients joined the study during active infection and were tracked longitudinally. The V end lost 4 bases, the J end lost 2 bases, and 10 bases lay between the germline ends. CDR1 SGDLS and CDR2 YYNGEE come from the germline V gene. This CDR3 is built from 15 residues.

This chain connects TRBV9 to TRBJ2-6; no reliable D call. Sequencing was done on a sample of peripheral blood. The TCR comes from an older woman with COVID-19, enrolled during active disease. CDR3 protein: CASSSQGAGANVLTF. The DNA for the CDR3 is TGTGCCAGCAGCTCCCAAGGAGCTGGGGCCAACGTCCTGACTTTC.